The 18 T cell receptor beta chains listed next were all sequenced from one sample in a study of blood T cell repertoires in COVID-19. The assay was immunoSEQ multiplex PCR, and TCRdb's table has in-frame clones only and misses some. The repertoire holds some 120,000 clones, with roughly 86% as singletons. What was sequenced was peripheral blood. The receptors were gathered from a human donor in a cohort sampled during active COVID-19.

This chain uses TRBV14 with TRBJ1-1; D gene unclear. Germline V gene sequence: CDR1 SGHDN, CDR2 FVKESK. The length of the CDR3 is 13 residues. The germline V and J ends were trimmed by 4 bases and 1 base, with 7 bases remaining between them. The CDR3 region is CASSPYRNTEAFF. The CDR3 bases are TGTGCCAGCAGCCCCTACAGGAACACTGAAGCTTTCTTT.

The chain recombines TRBV19 with TRBJ1-2; TRBD1 matches 9 bases. This CDR3 is 14 amino acids long. The V segment lost 5 bases and the J segment 6 bases; nucleotides outside the gene matches: 7. CDR1 and CDR2 from the germline V gene are LNHDA and SQIVND (reference sequence). The CDR3 nucleotides are TGTGCCAGTAGTTTCACAGGGGGCGCCGATGGCTACACCTTC. Its protein is CASSFTGGADGYTF.

This clone was recorded once. The chain joins TRBV11-2 to TRBJ2-2; 7 bases line up with TRBD2. The junction had 6 bases not matched to a gene; V was cut back by 5 bases and J by 6 bases. Germline V gene data show CDR1 as SGHAT and CDR2 as FQNNGV. This CDR3 contains 14 residues. The CDR3 sequence: CASSGTGRAGELFF. The CDR3 nucleotides read TGTGCCAGCAGCGGGACGGGGAGGGCCGGGGAGCTGTTTTTT.

The V and J genes are TRBV30 and TRBJ2-4, with a tentative D call TRBD1 (6 bases). V was cut by 7 bases and J by 4 bases, with 17 bases left in between. Germline values: CDR1 GTSNPN, CDR2 SVGIG (reference sequence). CDR3 size: 14 residues. The chain's CDR3 is CASTGPRGKNIQYF. The CDR3 DNA reads TGTGCCTCAACAGGGCCTCGGGGTAAAAACATTCAGTACTTC.

The V call is TRBV3-1 (or the pseudogene TRBV3-2), the J call TRBJ1-2; 9 bases are shared with TRBD1. CDR3 size: 16 residues. The trim removed 1 base at V and 4 bases at J, leaving 7 bases unmatched. Germline loops: CDR1 LGHDT, CDR2 YNNKEL (reference sequence). CDR3 coding DNA: TGTGCCAGCAGCCAAGGTAGTGGACAGGGGATCTATGGCTACACCTTC. Its protein product is CASSQGSGQGIYGYTF.

CDR3 bases: TGTGCCAGCAGCCATGGAGGGGCTGGGGCCAACGTCCTGACTTTC. The encoded protein is CASSHGGAGANVLTF. V and J are TRBV7-9 and TRBJ2-6; weak D call: TRBD2 (6 bases). Germline lookup yields CDR1 SEHNR and CDR2 FQNEAQ (reference sequence). V was pared by 5 bases and J by 2 bases, with 10 bases between. This CDR3 comprises 15 residues.

The gene calls are TRBV19 and TRBJ1-2, with D uncertain. The V and J ends lost 0 bases and 2 bases respectively, with 10 bases between them. Per germline, CDR1 LNHDA and CDR2 SQIVND (reference sequence). The CDR3 runs 15 residues. The CDR3 loop reads CASSIDRGTNYGYTF. The CDR3 coding sequence is TGTGCCAGTAGTATAGATCGAGGAACAAACTATGGCTACACCTTC.

J is TRBJ2-7 and V is TRBV30; 10 bases are a match to TRBD2. The V and J ends lost 2 bases and 4 bases, in that order; junction bases with no gene match: 8. The CDR3 is 15 residues long. Per the germline V gene, CDR1 is GTSNPN and CDR2 is SVGIG (reference sequence). CDR3 DNA sequence: TGTGCCTGGAGTAAACCTAGCGGGAGTAGATACGAGCAGTACTTC. It translates to CAWSKPSGSRYEQYF.

The CDR3 loop reads CASSTAREQYF. CDR3 in DNA: TGTGCCAGCAGTACCGCGCGAGAGCAGTACTTC. This chain links TRBV2 with TRBJ2-7; D remains unclear. The germline V gene encodes CDR1 SNHLY and CDR2 FYNNEI. This CDR3 spans 11 amino acids. V lost 5 bases, J lost 7 bases, and 9 bases lay in between.

The genes are TRBV11-2 and TRBJ1-2; 9 positions match TRBD1. The CDR3 contains 14 residues. Germline V gene sequence: CDR1 SGHAT, CDR2 FQNNGV. Germline trimming cut 1 base from V and 8 bases from J; bases unmatched to any gene: 5. For the CDR3, the DNA is TGTGCCAGCAGCTTAGCCGGGACAGGGCAAGGCTACACCTTC. Its protein is CASSLAGTGQGYTF.

The CDR3 region is CASGLGTTGNVYGYTF. The DNA for the CDR3 is TGTGCTAGTGGTTTGGGAACGACAGGGAACGTCTATGGCTACACCTTC. The rearrangement links TRBV12-5 to TRBJ1-2; 7 positions agree with TRBD1. V dropped 1 base and J dropped 4; count of bases not matched to a gene: 9. The CDR3 sequence is 16 residues long. Germline values: CDR1 LGHNT, CDR2 FRNRAP.

This clone was counted many times. The genes are TRBV11-3 and TRBJ2-2; TRBD1 agrees at 8 bases. Germline CDR1 reads SGHNT; CDR2 reads YENEEA. J was trimmed by 5 bases and V by 5 bases; bases with no gene match: 4. The CDR3 is 14 residues long. The CDR3 region has the DNA TGTGCCAGCAGCCGCGGACAGGGTACCGGGGAGCTGTTTTTT. Its translation: CASSRGQGTGELFF.

J is TRBJ1-2 and V is TRBV5-1, with TRBD1 matching 7 bases. The CDR3 totals 15 residues. CDR1 and CDR2 (germline): SGHRS, YFSETQ. V trimming: 4 bases; J trimming: 4 bases; junction bases outside the gene matches: 10. CDR3 region: CASSTGQQEVYGYTF. The CDR3 nucleotides read TGCGCCAGCAGCACGGGACAGCAAGAGGTCTATGGCTACACCTTC.

This clone was counted a single time. The chain is built from TRBV28 and TRBJ1-5; perhaps TRBD1 as D (6 bases). Trimming took off 4 bases at V and 5 bases at J, with 15 bases between the two ends. Per the germline V gene, CDR1 is MDHEN and CDR2 is SYDVKM. CDR3 length: 15 residues. CDR3 nucleotides: TGTGCCAGCAGTTCCGAGACAGGACTGTATCAGCCCCAGCATTTT. Encoded protein: CASSSETGLYQPQHF.

This clone was counted between two and nine times. The chain joins TRBV5-1 to TRBJ2-7; perhaps TRBD2 as D (6 bases). The CDR3 is 15 residues long. Germline V CDR1 and CDR2: SGHRS, YFSETQ. The V end was cut by 3 bases, the J end by 4 bases, with 17 bases between. CDR3 sequence reads: CASSSPGTASYEQYF. CDR3 coding DNA: TGCGCCAGCAGCTCGCCTGGGACTGCTTCGTACGAGCAGTACTTC.

The chain is built from TRBV5-1 and TRBJ1-1, with 10 bases lining up with TRBD1. CDR3 length equals 15 residues. Trimming removed 4 bases from V and 4 bases from J; junction bases left unmatched: 7. Germline V gives CDR1 SGHRS, CDR2 YFSETQ. CDR3 sequence reads: CASSDSGTGATEAFF. CDR3 in DNA: TGCGCCAGCAGCGACTCCGGGACAGGGGCCACTGAAGCTTTCTTT.

CDR3 protein: CATSRDYSSRGELFF. CDR3 DNA: TGTGCCACCAGCAGAGATTATTCTAGTAGAGGGGAGCTGTTTTTT. This chain joins TRBV15 and TRBJ2-2; D not resolved. Germline V lookup: CDR1 LNHNV, CDR2 YYDKDF (reference sequence). With 0 bases removed from V and 8 bases from J, the gap between germline ends came to 13 bases. The CDR3 spans 15 residues.

This chain uses TRBV12-2 with TRBJ2-2; the table's D call, TRBD2, was not checked against the DNA. TRBV12-2 is labeled a pseudogene. The CDR3 is 24 amino acids. DNA for the CDR3: TGTGCAAGTCGCTTCCGCCAAGATTTCGTTGTACTAGCGGGGGGTCGGAGGGGGGCCGGGGAGCTGTTTTTT. Translation gives CASRFRQDFVVLAGGRRGAGELFF.